Below, 10 T cell receptor beta chains from the same sample are listed, as sequenced in a study of T cell clonotyping in hematopoietic cell transplantation. The method was immunoSEQ multiplex PCR; TCRdb's version includes in-frame clones alone and lacks a portion of them. The sample consists of fewer than 50,000 clones, over 75% of them appearing once. Specified time point: recipient sample about 28 days before transplant, after cytoreduction. This specimen consisted of peripheral blood mononuclear cells, obtained before stem cell transplant. The source of these receptors is a man between 60 and 70 years old with biphenotypic leukemia. Some clones in this sample may be carry-over from other donors' samples.

The CDR3 is CASSFTGVSYEQYF. In nucleotides, the CDR3 is TGTGCCAGTAGTTTTACAGGTGTCTCCTACGAGCAGTACTTC. The rearrangement joins TRBV19 to TRBJ2-7; D may be TRBD1 (5 bases). The CDR3 extends over 14 amino acids. The germline gives CDR1 LNHDA, CDR2 SQIVND (reference sequence). The V end was cut by 5 bases, the J end by 0 bases, with 11 bases between.

As for this clone: One end of the junction fails to match germline, which may point to a read error. The chain combines TRBV7-7 with TRBJ2-1; maybe TRBD2 (5 bases). The CDR3 sequence is 15 residues long. Germline V gene lookup returns CDR1 SSHAT and CDR2 FNYEAQ (reference sequence). The CDR3 nucleotides read TGTGCTAGCAGCTTAGACCTAGCTGGGCGAAATCAGCAGTTCTTC. Its protein is CASSLDLAGRNQQFF. Full variable domain (missing parts from reference TRBV7-7 and TRBJ2-1): GAGVSQSPRYKVTKRGQDVTLRCDPISSHATLYWYQQALGQGPEFLTYFNYEAQPDKSGLPSDRFSAERPEGSISTLTIQRTEQRDSAMYRCASSLDLAGRNQQFFGPGTRLTVL.

The J gene is TRBJ2-1, the V gene TRBV28; 8 positions match TRBD2. The V and J ends lost 1 base and 7 bases, in that order; junction bases with no gene match: 15. This CDR3 comprises 18 residues. Germline V CDR1 and CDR2: MDHEN, SYDVKM. The CDR3 nucleotides are TGTGCCAGCAGTTTATCACCGGGACTAGGTAGCGTAGAGAATGAGCAGTTCTTC. Amino acid sequence: CASSLSPGLGSVENEQFF.

This clone has a handful of counts. The V gene is TRBV19, the J gene TRBJ2-1; 10 bases are a match to TRBD2. The CDR3 sequence is 17 residues long. Germline V CDR1 and CDR2: LNHDA, SQIVND (reference sequence). V was clipped by 5 bases and J by 5 bases; unmatched bases: 12. CDR3 amino acids: CASSSRERLAGNNEQFF. The CDR3 DNA follows: TGTGCCAGTAGTTCCCGAGAGCGACTAGCGGGTAACAATGAGCAGTTCTTC.

A remark on this clone: Other DNA sequences of this sample code for an identical CDR3. The rearrangement links TRBV7-6 to TRBJ2-1, with D perhaps TRBD2 (5 bases). The CDR3 consists of 14 residues. In germline, CDR1 is SGHVS, CDR2 FNYEAQ. Trimming cost V 3 bases and J 5 bases, with 11 bases left between them. In nucleotides, the CDR3 is TGTGCCAGCAGCTTGGGCCTAGCTGACAATGAGCAGTTCTTC. As protein: CASSLGLADNEQFF.

The J gene is TRBJ1-2, the V gene TRBV30; tentative D call: TRBD1 (5 bases). Per the germline V gene, CDR1 is GTSNPN and CDR2 is SVGIG (reference sequence). V was cut by 0 bases and J by 4 bases, with 9 bases left in between. This CDR3 is built from 13 residues. The CDR3: CAWSVRGTYGYTF. The DNA of the CDR3 is TGTGCCTGGAGTGTAAGGGGTACCTATGGCTACACCTTC.

The chain couples TRBV27 to TRBJ1-2; TRBD1 is a possible D gene (6 bases). Between the trimmed V and J ends, which lost 5 bases and 6 bases, there was a span of 13 bases. This CDR3 comprises 13 residues. Germline values: CDR1 MNHEY, CDR2 SMNVEV (reference sequence). The CDR3 region has the DNA TGTGCCAGCAGTACACAGGGAGTTCATGGCTACACCTTC. The encoded protein is CASSTQGVHGYTF.

The chain employs TRBV11-2 and TRBJ2-2; D call uncertain. The CDR3 runs to 15 residues. The V and J ends lost 3 bases and 2 bases respectively, with 10 bases between them. CDR1 and CDR2 (germline): SGHAT, FQNNGV. The CDR3 sequence is CASSFTAGNTGELFF. The CDR3 DNA is TGTGCCAGCAGCTTCACTGCAGGCAACACCGGGGAGCTGTTTTTT.

This rearrangement joins TRBV4-1 to TRBJ1-2; TRBD1 aligns across 7 bases. Germline assignment: CDR1 MGHRA and CDR2 YSYEKL. The CDR3 totals 13 residues. V trimming: 5 bases; J trimming: 5 bases; junction bases outside the gene matches: 5. The CDR3 nucleotides are TGCGCCAGCAGCGCCGGGACAGCTTATGGCTACACCTTC. This gives the protein CASSAGTAYGYTF.

The chain recombines TRBV7-2 with TRBJ2-3; D ambiguous. Between the trimmed V and J ends, which lost 1 base and 4 bases, there was a span of 6 bases. This CDR3 spans 13 amino acids. CDR1 is SGHTA, CDR2 FQGNSA, per germline. The DNA for the CDR3 is TGTGCCAGCAGCTTAGAACTGTCAGATACGCAGTATTTT. Protein: CASSLELSDTQYF. The full variable domain, completed using reference TRBV7-2 and TRBJ2-3, is GAGVSQSPSNKVTEKGKDVELRCDPISGHTALYWYRQSLGQGLEFLIYFQGNSAPDKSGLPSDRFSAERTGGSVSTLTIQRTQQEDSAVYLCASSLELSDTQYFGPGTRLTVL.